This TCR beta chain was sequenced for a study of blood T cell repertoires in COVID-19. Study overall: From the United States, Italy and Spain came samples of acute and convalescent COVID-19. Nucleic acid was either cDNA or gDNA, and it came from T cells, B-cell-depleted T cells, or PBMCs.

This CDR3 is built from 15 residues. V dropped 4 bases and J dropped 7; count of bases not matched to a gene: 7. CDR1 MDHEN and CDR2 SYDVKM come from the germline V gene. In the authors' methods: The assay estimated nucleated cells by amplifying reference gene primers. Profiling relied on immunoSEQ multiplex PCR, and the TCRdb table lists in-frame clones only, not all of them. The DNA gave D and trimming, while V, J and clone size come from that table. Of about 250,000 clones in the sample, roughly 80% were seen once. Sequencing was done on a sample of peripheral blood. The clonotype comes from a man older than 75 with acute or convalescent COVID-19. The V call is TRBV28, the J call TRBJ1-5; the match to TRBD1 covers 10 bases. The DNA for the CDR3 is TGTGCCAGCAGTTCCCTGACAGGGGGCGGGCAGCCCCAGCATTTT. It specifies CASSSLTGGGQPQHF.